The 9 T cell receptor beta chains below all came from one sample that was sequenced in a study of circulating tumor DNA in untreated peripheral T-cell lymphoma (dated by TCRdb to the early 2020s). Libraries were prepared through the immunoSEQ multiplex PCR assay. The immuneACCESS repertoire file appears here via TCRdb, limited to in-frame rearrangements. These files lack a portion of the clones; in checked studies, under half of the deficit traces to unresolved V genes, and the cause of the others is not known. For this sample there are approximately 570 clones; more than 65% appear just once. The ten largest clones capture about 2.5% of the sample. The sample consisted of cell-free DNA from blood serum. All receptors come from a human donor with peripheral T-cell lymphoma.

The chain links TRBV27 to TRBJ2-7; maybe TRBD1 (5 bases). Germline V gene data show CDR1 as MNHEY and CDR2 as SMNVEV (reference sequence). There are 13 residues in the CDR3. With 5 bases removed from V and 3 bases from J, the gap between germline ends came to 11 bases. CDR3 in amino acids: CASSPDSDYEQYF. The DNA of the CDR3 is TGTGCCAGCAGTCCCGACAGCGACTACGAGCAGTACTTC.

This chain connects TRBV29-1 to TRBJ2-7; TRBD1 might be the D (6 bases). From germline, CDR1 is SQVTM and CDR2 ANQGSEA. CDR3 length: 12 amino acids. Deletions cut 0 bases from V and 4 bases from J, with 7 bases between. CDR3 in amino acids: CSVEDGQYEQYF. CDR3 bases: TGCAGCGTTGAAGATGGACAGTACGAGCAGTACTTC.

The chain recombines TRBV5-6 with TRBJ1-2, with unresolved D. Germline loops: CDR1 SGHDT, CDR2 YYEEEE. CDR3 length: 12 residues. Trimming removed 7 bases from V and 4 bases from J, with 11 bases in between. The CDR3 DNA reads as TGTGCCAGCCAACGAAAGACCTATGGCTACACCTTC. As protein: CASQRKTYGYTF.

The rearrangement joins TRBV6-6 to TRBJ1-1; D is unresolved. Looked up from germline, CDR1 is MNHNY and CDR2 is SVGAGI (reference sequence). The V end lost 5 bases, the J end lost 6 bases, and 7 bases lay between the germline ends. The length of the CDR3 is 11 residues. CDR3 loop: CASSAGPEAFF. The CDR3 DNA is TGTGCCAGCAGTGCTGGGCCTGAAGCTTTCTTT.

This chain joins TRBV25-1 and TRBJ2-1, with D perhaps assigned TRBD1 or TRBD2 (6 bases each). Per germline, CDR1 MGHDK and CDR2 SYGVNS. The CDR3 is made up of 14 amino acids. Trimming took off 0 bases at V and 5 bases at J, with 8 bases between the two ends. CDR3 bases: TGTGCCAGCAGTGAATATCGGGGGCACAATGAGCAGTTCTTC. It codes for CASSEYRGHNEQFF.

This chain connects TRBV7-6 to TRBJ1-1; possibly TRBD1 for D (5 bases). Trimming stripped 2 bases from V and 5 bases from J, with 9 bases between. This CDR3 has 13 amino acids. Germline lookup yields CDR1 SGHVS and CDR2 FNYEAQ. The CDR3 region has the DNA TGTGCCAGCAGCTTATATCAGGGTACTGAAGCTTTCTTT. Translation: CASSLYQGTEAFF.

The chain is built from TRBV10-1 and TRBJ2-1, with TRBD2 matching over 14 bases. With V trimmed by 5 bases and J by 2 bases, 5 bases remained unmatched. CDR1 and CDR2 (germline): WNHNN, SYGVQD (reference sequence). The CDR3 runs 17 residues. CDR3 region: CASSRLAGGPAYNEQFF. CDR3 sequence (DNA): TGCGCCAGCAGTCGACTAGCGGGAGGGCCCGCCTACAATGAGCAGTTCTTC.

This chain joins TRBV7-9 and TRBJ1-2; 9 bases are shared with TRBD1. The CDR3 sequence is 16 residues long. Losses at the gene ends were 1 base for V and 2 bases for J; bases not matched to a gene: 5. Looked up from germline, CDR1 is SEHNR and CDR2 is FQNEAQ (reference sequence). Here the CDR3 reads CASSLVGGQGNYGYTF. The CDR3 coding sequence is TGTGCCAGCAGCTTAGTTGGGGGACAGGGAAACTATGGCTACACCTTC.

The table lists this clone with a few counts. CDR3 protein: CASNVGTGNQPQHF. The CDR3 DNA is TGTGCCAGCAATGTAGGGACAGGGAATCAGCCCCAGCATTTT. J is TRBJ1-5 and V is TRBV6-6, with 9 positions matching TRBD1. V lost 7 bases to trimming and J lost 4 bases; unmatched junction nucleotides: 5. The CDR3 length is 14 residues. Germline CDR1 reads MNHNY; CDR2 reads SVGAGI (reference sequence).